The T cell receptor (beta chain) under discussion was sequenced for a study of T cells after yellow fever vaccination. Findings of the study overall: Highly abundant clonotypes carried over from the bulk population could end up in FACS-sorted repertoires as contaminants. Clonotypes appearing in both CD4 and CD8 compartments existed, and their share was small. Re-detected after boosting: most primary clones, 96% of CD4 and 75% to 90% of CD8.

By 5'RACE template switching, TCR cDNA was produced, with a universal primer site and UMIs added in the process. A single record per CDR3 protein comes from TCRdb applying MiXCR to the 5' RACE reads. The sample consists of around 100,000 distinct CDR3 sequences, 7% to 8.5% of them appearing once. This clonotype has ten or more counts. Its antigen is currently unknown. This CDR3 has 12 residues. Germline V gives CDR1 SEHNR, CDR2 FQNEAQ (reference sequence). V was trimmed by 11 bases and J by 5 bases, leaving 14 bases between them. This rearrangement joins TRBV7-9 to TRBJ2-3; D is ambiguous. The specimen comprised CD8+ T cells sorted from PBMCs, sampled 45 days after the yellow fever booster vaccination. This TCR was sampled from a man younger than 40 who received the YFV17D yellow fever vaccine. This chain's CDR3 is CAGDGFGDTQYF. The CDR3 nucleotides are TGTGCCGGAGATGGATTCGGAGATACGCAGTATTTT.